These 6 T cell receptor beta chains came from one sample sequenced in a study of OX40 agonist ivuxolimab in advanced cancers. Clones were read by immunoSEQ multiplex PCR, and TCRdb kept only the in-frame ones, dropping some. The sample lists around 150,000 clones; over 75% were seen once. This sample comprised CD4+ or CD8+ T cells sorted from blood, obtained in a trial of the OX40 agonist ivuxolimab. These receptors were taken from an adult with an advanced solid tumor such as melanoma, head and neck, liver or kidney cancer.

The chain couples TRBV5-1 to TRBJ2-1; 15 nucleotides align to TRBD2. This CDR3 spans 17 amino acids. V lost 3 bases to trimming and J lost 7 bases; unmatched junction nucleotides: 8. The germline V gene has CDR1 SGHRS and CDR2 YFSETQ. This CDR3 reads CASSWGDGTSGRNEQFF. DNA of the CDR3: TGCGCCAGCAGCTGGGGGGATGGGACTAGCGGGAGGAATGAGCAGTTCTTC.

This clone was recorded only once. This rearrangement joins TRBV15 to TRBJ2-4; 8 nucleotides agree with TRBD1. The CDR3 is 17 amino acids. Germline-derived CDR1 and CDR2 are LNHNV and YYDKDF (reference sequence). Trimming cost V 3 bases and J 0 bases; bases outside gene matches: 7. The CDR3 DNA is TGTGCCACCAGCAGCCAGGGGACAGGTCTAGCCAAAAACATTCAGTACTTC. It encodes CATSSQGTGLAKNIQYF.

This clone has just a few counts. The rearrangement uses TRBV5-1 and TRBJ2-1; D uncertain. This CDR3 has 16 amino acids. Germline V CDR1 and CDR2: SGHRS, YFSETQ. V was shortened by 4 bases and J by 5 bases, with 19 bases between the two germline ends. CDR3 DNA sequence: TGCGCCAGCAGCGATCTACGGGTCCCGCAGAACAATGAGCAGTTCTTC. This translates into CASSDLRVPQNNEQFF.

The chain couples TRBV7-9 to TRBJ2-7, with 11 nucleotides matching TRBD1. CDR1 and CDR2 from the germline V gene are SEHNR and FQNEAQ (reference sequence). The junction had 3 bases not matched to a gene; V was cut back by 4 bases and J by 4 bases. The CDR3 has 14 amino acids. This CDR3 is CASSWTGGVYEQYF. As DNA, the CDR3 is TGTGCCAGCAGCTGGACAGGGGGCGTTTACGAGCAGTACTTC.

This CDR3 is CASSVDKSGAPTDTQYF. The CDR3 region has the DNA TGTGCCAGCAGCGTTGATAAGTCGGGCGCTCCCACAGATACGCAGTATTTT. The V and J genes are TRBV9 and TRBJ2-3; no firm D call. The ends were cut back, 2 bases at V and 2 bases at J, with 18 bases in the middle. Germline lookup yields CDR1 SGDLS and CDR2 YYNGEE. The CDR3 totals 17 residues.

The chain joins TRBV19 to TRBJ1-1; 8 nucleotides line up with TRBD1. Germline V CDR1 and CDR2: LNHDA, SQIVND (reference sequence). The CDR3 spans 16 residues. Trimming at V came to 5 bases and at J to 1 base, leaving 9 bases not matched to a gene. The CDR3 loop is CASSHWTGTTNTEAFF. CDR3 nucleotides: TGTGCCAGTAGTCATTGGACAGGGACGACGAACACTGAAGCTTTCTTT.